This TCR beta chain was identified during a study of low-dose radiotherapy and immunotherapy resistance in tumors. Across the study: Cohort 2's total reached 13 Gy over 26 weeks, at 1 Gy per fraction every two weeks.

This clonotype has ten or more counts. Time point denoted: before trial treatment. Trimming took off 5 bases at V and 3 bases at J, with 22 bases between the two ends. Germline CDR1 and CDR2: GTSNPN and SVGIG (reference sequence). This CDR3 has 16 amino acids. Covering alpha and beta chains, TRAV- and TRBV-specific primers were used for the first-strand cDNA. TCRs were amplified for approximately 22 PCR cycles with a constant-region primer and V-primer adapter. Isolated mRNA was amplified by in vitro transcription. TCRdb reprocessed the reads with MiXCR, giving one entry per CDR3 protein. The data contain under 90,000 distinct CDR3 sequences, about a sixth of them seen just once; the ten biggest clones take up approximately 2.8%.

The rearrangement links TRBV30 to TRBJ1-2; D is unclear. The clonotype was recovered from a male donor with prostate cancer. Sequenced material: PBMCs, taken before treatment. The CDR3 DNA follows: TGTGCCTGGCGTCCCGGGAGACGAAGCAATTACTATGGCTACACCTTC. Protein product: CAWRPGRRSNYYGYTF.